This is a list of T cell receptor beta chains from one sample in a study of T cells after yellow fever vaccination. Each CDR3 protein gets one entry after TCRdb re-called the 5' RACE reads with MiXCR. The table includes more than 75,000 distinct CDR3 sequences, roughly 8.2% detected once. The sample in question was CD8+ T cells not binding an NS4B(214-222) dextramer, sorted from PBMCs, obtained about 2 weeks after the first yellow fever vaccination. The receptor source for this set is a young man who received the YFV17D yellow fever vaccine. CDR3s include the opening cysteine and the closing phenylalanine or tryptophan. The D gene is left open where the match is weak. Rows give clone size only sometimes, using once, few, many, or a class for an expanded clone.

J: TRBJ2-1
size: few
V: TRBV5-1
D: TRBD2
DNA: TGCGCCAGCAGCTATCGGACTAGCGGGGGTCCATACAATGAGCAGTTCTTC
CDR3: CASSYRTSGGPYNEQFF

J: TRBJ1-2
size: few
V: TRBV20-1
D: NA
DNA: TGCAGTGCTAGAAGCCCAACAGAAAACTATGGCTACACCTTC
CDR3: CSARSPTENYGYTF

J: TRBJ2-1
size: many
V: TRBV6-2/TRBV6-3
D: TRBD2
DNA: TGTGCCAGCAGTTATAGCGGGGGTTACAATGAGCAGTTCTTC
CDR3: CASSYSGGYNEQFF

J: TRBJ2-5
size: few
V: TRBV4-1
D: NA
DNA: TGCGCCAGCAGCCAAGGGGCCCCCTTTGACGGGGCCTTTAGCCAAGAGACCCAGTACTTC
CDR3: CASSQGAPFDGAFSQETQYF

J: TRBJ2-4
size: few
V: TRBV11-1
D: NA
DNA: TGTGCCAGCAGCTTAGCAGGCGGGGATGGGAACATTCAGTACTTC
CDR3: CASSLAGGDGNIQYF

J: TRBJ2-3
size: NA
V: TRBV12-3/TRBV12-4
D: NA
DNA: TGTGCCAGCAGTTTCAGGGGGGGCGGCACAGATACGCAGTATTTT
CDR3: CASSFRGGGTDTQYF

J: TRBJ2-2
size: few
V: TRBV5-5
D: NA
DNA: TGTGCCAGCAGCTTATACGGGAACACCGGGGAGCTGTTTTTT
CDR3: CASSLYGNTGELFF

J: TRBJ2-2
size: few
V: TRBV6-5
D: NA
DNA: TGTGCCAGCATTGGCTACACCGGGGAGCTGTTTTTT
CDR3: CASIGYTGELFF

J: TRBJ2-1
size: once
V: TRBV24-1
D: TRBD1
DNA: TGTGCCACCGCCACGGGACAGAACGATAATGAGCATTTCTTC
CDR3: CATATGQNDNEHFF

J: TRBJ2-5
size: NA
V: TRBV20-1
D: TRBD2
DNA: TGCAGTGCGGATGCCTTGACAGCGGGGCCCCCCAGGGAGACCCAGTACTTC
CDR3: CSADALTAGPPRETQYF

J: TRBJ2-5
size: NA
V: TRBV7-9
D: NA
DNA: TGTGCCAGCAGCCACGGACTCTCCGGGGCCCAGTACTTC
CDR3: CASSHGLSGAQYF

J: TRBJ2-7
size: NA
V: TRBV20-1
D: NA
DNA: TGCAGTGCTGGTCTAGGGGACACCTACGAGCAGTACTTC
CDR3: CSAGLGDTYEQYF

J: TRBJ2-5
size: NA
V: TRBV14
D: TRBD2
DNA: TGTGCCAGCAGCCAATTTGTAGCGGGGGAAGAGACCCAGTACTTC
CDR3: CASSQFVAGEETQYF

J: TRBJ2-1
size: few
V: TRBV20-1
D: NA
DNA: TGCAGTGCCAGACCAACTAGCTCCTACAATGAGCAGTTCTTC
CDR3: CSARPTSSYNEQFF

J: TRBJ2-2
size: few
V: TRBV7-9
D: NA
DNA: TGTGCCAGCAGCTTAACGTCTCGATATAACGGGGAGCTGTTTTTT
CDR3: CASSLTSRYNGELFF

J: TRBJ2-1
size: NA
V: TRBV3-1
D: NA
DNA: TGTGCCAGCAGCCAAGATCTGGTGAGACCCCTAGGCAATGAGCAGTTCTTC
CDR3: CASSQDLVRPLGNEQFF

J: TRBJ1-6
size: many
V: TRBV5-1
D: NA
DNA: TGCGCCAGCAGCTTTCCTTACAGGGCAGATTCACCCCTCCACTTT
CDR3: CASSFPYRADSPLHF